The clone carrying this T cell receptor (beta chain) was seen many times. Its antigen is still unknown. The junction departs from the called germline gene at one end, perhaps through a read error. Library preparation for TCR beta used quantitative 5'-RACE with molecular barcodes. TCRdb processed the 5' RACE reads anew with MiXCR; each CDR3 protein has one entry. Seen here are approximately 540,000 distinct CDR3 sequences, about 13% observed once, and the top ten hold approximately 6.3%. The record originates from a study of CD8 T cells in ankylosing spondylitis. CDR1 SGHDT and CDR2 YYEEEE come from the germline V gene. This CDR3 comprises 13 residues. Overall study findings and caveats: Made up of about eight highly homologous variants, a TCR beta motif appeared characteristic of ankylosing spondylitis blood. Researchers reportedly found disease-linked clones significantly enriched in matched ankylosing spondylitis synovial fluid. Several of the motif variants were reported before in synovial fluid and blood from reactive arthritis. Those disease-linked clones were CD8+; they were also relatively rare in peripheral blood.

The chain carries TRBV5-6 and TRBJ2-1; D uncertain. Sequencing was performed on blood, either unsorted or a sorted T cell fraction (not recorded which). This receptor was obtained from a male donor with ankylosing spondylitis. CDR3 nucleotide sequence: TGCGCCAGCAGTTCCGGCTCCTACAATGAGCAGTTCTTC. Protein product: CASSSGSYNEQFF.